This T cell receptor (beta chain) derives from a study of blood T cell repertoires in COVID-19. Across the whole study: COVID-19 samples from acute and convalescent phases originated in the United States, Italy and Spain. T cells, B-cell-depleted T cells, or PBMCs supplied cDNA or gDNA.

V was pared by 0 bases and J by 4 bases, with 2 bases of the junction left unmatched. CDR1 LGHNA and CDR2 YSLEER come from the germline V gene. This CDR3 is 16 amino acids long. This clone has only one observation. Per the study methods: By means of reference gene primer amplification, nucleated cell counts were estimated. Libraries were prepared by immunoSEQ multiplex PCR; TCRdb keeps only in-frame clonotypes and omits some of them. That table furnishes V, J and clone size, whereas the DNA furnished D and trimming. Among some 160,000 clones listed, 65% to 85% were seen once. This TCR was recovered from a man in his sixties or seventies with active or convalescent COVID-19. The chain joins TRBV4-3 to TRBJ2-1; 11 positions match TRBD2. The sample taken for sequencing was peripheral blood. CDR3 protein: CASSQEGTSGYNEQFF. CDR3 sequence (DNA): TGCGCCAGCAGCCAAGAAGGGACTAGCGGTTACAATGAGCAGTTCTTC.